This entry lists 20 T cell receptor beta chains sequenced from one sample in a study of regulatory T cells in long-lasting Graves disease. The time point denotes: persistent/refractory GD, antithyroid drugs over 5 years with positive TRAb. RNA isolated from PBMCs was used to make the TCR library. Relying on iRepertoire HTBI primers and Arm-PCR of CDR3 regions, the team built TCR beta libraries. TCRdb analysed the multiplex PCR reads with MiXCR anew, one entry per CDR3 protein. The repertoire holds roughly 470,000 distinct CDR3 sequences, with more than 20% as singletons. The sequencing here drew on peripheral blood mononuclear cells (PBMCs), taken when the disease was refractory, from a patient treated with antithyroid drugs. These receptors all come from a female donor with Graves disease.

Concerning this clonotype: Germline is not matched at one junction end, which may reflect a read error. V gene TRBV13 combines with J gene TRBJ1-1, with D uncertain. This CDR3 comprises 14 residues. Germline V gene data show CDR1 as PRHDT and CDR2 as FYEKMQ (reference sequence). The chain's CDR3 is CASSPPRSTPEALF. The CDR3 DNA sequence: TGTGCCAGCAGCCCCCCTCGCAGCACCCCTGAAGCTCTCTTT.

This clonotype has only a few counts. The genes are TRBV20-1 and TRBJ2-7; a weak D match, TRBD1 (6 bases). The CDR3 spans 15 residues. The V and J ends lost 1 base and 3 bases respectively, with 16 bases between them. The germline V gene has CDR1 DFQATT and CDR2 SNEGSKA (reference sequence). The CDR3 here is CSARVAGTRYYEQYF. CDR3 sequence (DNA): TGCAGTGCTAGAGTAGCCGGGACACGTTACTACGAGCAGTACTTC.

Notes on this clonotype: A much larger clone sits a single nucleotide away, making a read error possible. The chain employs TRBV29-1 and TRBJ2-5, with D possibly TRBD1 on 5 matching bases. CDR1 is SQVTM and CDR2 is ANQGSEA in the germline V gene. Trimming pared 5 bases from V and 9 bases from J, leaving 25 bases between. The CDR3 loop spans 15 amino acids. CDR3 bases: TGCAGCGTTTCACAGCTACCCTGGGGTGTACAGGCCCAGTACTTC. As protein: CSVSQLPWGVQAQYF.

In its sample, this clonotype was seen a few times. The V and J genes are TRBV5-1 and TRBJ2-5, with D perhaps matching TRBD1 (6 bases). CDR1 and CDR2 from the germline V gene are SGHRS and YFSETQ. This CDR3 is 14 amino acids long. With 4 bases removed from V and 5 bases from J, the gap between germline ends came to 15 bases. The CDR3 DNA reads TGCGCCAGCAGCACAGGAACAGGGCAGGAGACCCAGTACTTC. It codes for CASSTGTGQETQYF.

The chain uses TRBV10-3 and TRBJ1-1; D is ambiguous. The CDR3 loop spans 13 amino acids. Looked up from germline, CDR1 is ENHRY and CDR2 is SYGVKD. Between the trimmed V and J ends, which lost 2 bases and 2 bases, there was a span of 6 bases. CDR3 loop: CAISEDLNTEAFF. CDR3 nucleotides: TGTGCCATCAGTGAGGACTTAAACACTGAAGCTTTCTTT.

This clonotype was recorded at least ten times. This chain uses TRBV7-9 with TRBJ1-2; D unclear. CDR1 and CDR2 from the germline V gene are SEHNR and FQNEAQ (reference sequence). The V gene lost 1 base and the J gene lost 3 bases, with 9 bases spanning the gap. This CDR3 has 14 residues. The CDR3 sequence: CASSLVSDYYGYTF. The DNA of the CDR3 is TGTGCCAGCAGCTTAGTTTCAGACTACTATGGCTACACCTTC.

In its sample, this clonotype was seen a few times. CDR3 loop: CSVKSLNTEAFF. CDR3 sequence (DNA): TGCAGCGTGAAGAGCTTGAACACTGAAGCTTTCTTT. The chain uses TRBV29-1 and TRBJ1-1; D not certain. The CDR3 consists of 12 residues. Germline CDR1 and CDR2: SQVTM and ANQGSEA. Trimming pared 6 bases from V and 0 bases from J, leaving 8 bases between.

This clonotype was observed many times. The rearrangement links TRBV10-3 to TRBJ2-5; TRBD1 matches 9 bases. The CDR3 contains 15 residues. The germline V gene has CDR1 ENHRY and CDR2 SYGVKD. V was pared by 2 bases and J by 5 bases, with 6 bases of the junction left unmatched. CDR3 protein: CAISEPDRGGETQYF. In DNA form, the CDR3 reads TGTGCCATCAGTGAGCCGGACAGGGGTGGGGAGACCCAGTACTTC.

This clonotype was seen ten or more times. The chain recombines TRBV6-5 with TRBJ2-7, with a tentative D call TRBD1 (6 bases). V lost 2 bases and J 2 bases, leaving 13 bases between the germline ends. CDR3 size: 15 residues. Germline CDR1 is MNHEY and CDR2 is SVGAGI. The CDR3 DNA follows: TGTGCCAGCAGTTACGACCCTAGGGGGACCTACGAGCAGTACTTC. Its translation: CASSYDPRGTYEQYF.

This clonotype appeared once. The chain couples TRBV19 to TRBJ2-3; weak D call: TRBD2 (5 bases). Germline V gene sequence: CDR1 LNHDA, CDR2 SQIVND (reference sequence). The CDR3 extends over 15 amino acids. Trimming left V 2 bases short and J 5 bases short, with 14 bases between. CDR3 loop: CASSIHGLRGDTQYF. CDR3 DNA: TGTGCCAGTAGTATACACGGACTTCGGGGAGATACGCAGTATTTT.

This clonotype was detected ten times or more. The chain uses TRBV7-9 and TRBJ2-2; D ambiguous. V lost 2 bases to trimming and J lost 2 bases, with 18 bases between them. The CDR3 contains 18 residues. Germline V gives CDR1 SEHNR, CDR2 FQNEAQ (reference sequence). This CDR3 reads CASSLTPSRKANTGELFF. The CDR3 coding sequence is TGTGCCAGCAGCTTAACCCCTTCCCGGAAGGCTAACACCGGGGAGCTGTTTTTT.

This clonotype occurred many times. The J gene is TRBJ2-4, the V gene TRBV11-3; tentatively, D is TRBD2 (7 bases). With 2 bases removed from V and 6 bases from J, the gap between germline ends came to 11 bases. Germline CDR1 is SGHNT and CDR2 is YENEEA. This CDR3 spans 14 amino acids. CDR3 sequence: CASSLWGGANIQYF. The CDR3 nucleotides are TGTGCCAGCAGCTTATGGGGGGGCGCAAACATTCAGTACTTC.

This clonotype occurred a few times. The chain has TRBV7-6 and TRBJ2-5; TRBD2 aligns across 10 bases. This CDR3 region has 15 residues. V gave up 5 bases and J gave up 5 bases; unmatched junction bases: 8. Germline CDR1 SGHVS, CDR2 FNYEAQ. Here the CDR3 reads CASSALAGAGETQYF. The CDR3, as DNA: TGTGCCAGCAGCGCCCTAGCGGGAGCGGGCGAGACCCAGTACTTC.

This clonotype has a handful of counts. The rearrangement uses TRBV7-3 and TRBJ2-2; D ambiguous. Between the trimmed V and J ends, which lost 5 bases and 0 bases, there was a span of 10 bases. From germline, CDR1 is SGHTA and CDR2 FQGTGA. CDR3 size: 15 residues. The CDR3 DNA reads as TGTGCCAGCAGCGAATACCACGCGAACACCGGGGAGCTGTTTTTT. It codes for CASSEYHANTGELFF.

This clonotype appeared a few times. The V call is TRBV11-2, the J call TRBJ1-1, with D possibly being TRBD1 (5 bases). Germline CDR1 is SGHAT and CDR2 is FQNNGV. The CDR3 length is 14 residues. The V and J ends lost 4 bases and 4 bases respectively, with 13 bases between them. The CDR3 spells CASSYARQSTEAFF. For the CDR3, the DNA is TGTGCCAGCAGCTATGCTCGACAGTCCACTGAAGCTTTCTTT.

This chain connects TRBV30 to TRBJ2-7, with 11 positions matching TRBD2. V lost 0 bases to trimming and J lost 8 bases; unmatched junction nucleotides: 9. CDR3 length: 15 amino acids. Germline lookup yields CDR1 GTSNPN and CDR2 SVGIG (reference sequence). The DNA of the CDR3 is TGTGCCTGGAGTGTTAGCGGGGGGGGCCTACGAAAGCAGTACTTC. Translation: CAWSVSGGGLRKQYF.

This clonotype was recorded many times. The V and J genes are TRBV2 and TRBJ1-2; D remains ambiguous. V was shortened by 3 bases and J by 5 bases, with 13 bases between the two germline ends. The CDR3 totals 14 residues. Germline V gene lookup returns CDR1 SNHLY and CDR2 FYNNEI. The CDR3 DNA follows: TGTGCCAGCAGTGATTCCCTACACTTTTATGGCTACACCTTC. The encoded protein is CASSDSLHFYGYTF.

This clonotype is a singleton in its sample. A clone one base away is much larger, so this may be a read error. The chain joins TRBV11-2 to TRBJ2-2; 10 bases map to TRBD2. Germline V CDR1 and CDR2: SGHAT, FQNNGV. The CDR3 length is 16 residues. The CDR3 is CASSAVSSGSPGGLFF. DNA of the CDR3: TGTGCCAGCAGCGCAGTCTCTAGCGGGAGCCCCGGGGGGCTGTTTTTT. Complete variable domain (other parts from reference TRBV11-2 and TRBJ2-2): EAGVAQSPRYKIIEKRQSVAFWCNPISGHATLYWYQQILGQGPKLLIQFQNNGVVDDSQLPKDRFSAERLKGVDSTLKIQPAKLEDSAVYLCASSAVSSGSPGGLFFGEGSRLTVL.

This clonotype has more than one count but fewer than ten. The chain couples TRBV14 to TRBJ1-2; D is perhaps TRBD1 (6 bases). This CDR3 is built from 17 residues. V was cut by 7 bases and J by 1 base, with 22 bases left in between. Germline CDR1 reads SGHDN; CDR2 reads FVKESK. The CDR3, as DNA: TGTGCCAGCAAGAGGGGGGGGCGGACAGCGGATAACTATGGCTACACCTTC. As protein: CASKRGGRTADNYGYTF.

This clonotype showed up just a few times. This chain links TRBV6-1 with TRBJ2-2; the match to TRBD2 covers 10 bases. Per germline, CDR1 MNHNS and CDR2 SASEGT. Trimming at V came to 6 bases and at J to 0 bases, leaving 10 bases not matched to a gene. This CDR3 has 18 residues. Here the CDR3 reads CASRVAGGAGANTGELFF. The DNA for the CDR3 is TGTGCCAGCAGGGTAGCGGGAGGAGCTGGGGCGAACACCGGGGAGCTGTTTTTT.